The rows below give T cell receptor beta chains drawn from one sample of a study of T cell changes during pregnancy in multiple sclerosis. The repertoire was sequenced with immunoSEQ multiplex PCR; TCRdb's copy has only in-frame clones and lacks some. Here the sample spans just under 40,000 clones, roughly nine tenths being singletons. Sequencing used CD4+ T cells from peripheral blood mononuclear cells, obtained in the first trimester of pregnancy. These receptors all come from a female donor in good health, enrolled as a control in a pregnancy study. Both conserved end residues are trimmed from each CDR3. The D gene is left open where the match is weak.

v_call d_call cdr3_aa
TRBV7-2 TRBD1 ASWGTGGPLMNTEAF
TRBV12-5 - ASGQGTDTQY
TRBV15 TRBD2 ATSSRGADTQY
TRBV2 - ASRSVAHGYT
TRBV30 - AWSSNGFGGAF
TRBV5-5 - ASSLGQPKNNSPLH
TRBV18 - ASSDRMNTEAF
TRBV5-1 TRBD2 ASSPGLANPSSYNEQF
TRBV5-8 - ASSPYRERRSYNEQF
TRBV19 TRBD2 ASSPGGTIPRDEQF
TRBV5-1 TRBD1 ASSSIAGTARRGGYT
TRBV7-9 TRBD2 ASSLMYAGGPSTGELF
TRBV2 TRBD1 ASGNAGGSEQF
TRBV7-2 TRBD2 ASSLGPSGGSNEQF
TRBV28 - ASSFPGQYNSPLH
TRBV4-1 TRBD1 ASSTGAGGRETQY
TRBV7-2 TRBD1 ASSLVQGAYEQY
TRBV9 TRBD2 ASSLRLAGTTDTQY
TRBV18 - ASSPRGGGPEKLF
TRBV25-1 - ASSDPSTAGPPLH
TRBV6-1 - ASSEVLNSNQPQH
TRBV7-9 - ASSQARQGSEKLF
TRBV18 TRBD1 ASSQGASQPQH
TRBV28 - ASSFGATSQETQY
TRBV18 TRBD1 ASSPTQGAGEAF
TRBV2 TRBD2 ASSELAGTYNEQF
TRBV27 - ASSPGTDTQY
TRBV28 - ASSLAQGRQETQY
TRBV5-4 - ASSLYGRGLAKNIQY
TRBV6-6 TRBD1 ASSYPGQGHNEQF
TRBV14 - ASSQVRDSPLH
TRBV27 - ASSRSSGNTIY
TRBV6-5 TRBD1 ASRKDRVGGYT
TRBV5-1 - ASSALMANTEAF
TRBV19 - ASGRELDTQY
TRBV7-3 - ASSSQGGLGNEQF
TRBV7-2 - ASSLQQGRSLH
TRBV27 - ASSSGGATQPQH
TRBV5-5 - ASSLAPLNIQY
TRBV13 TRBD1 ASRLQGTVQY
TRBV28 TRBD1 ASSLPGTGAIGGYT
TRBV4-2 - ASSRGNQPQH
TRBV15 TRBD2 ATSKTSGAYEQY
TRBV29-1 - SVGTNGYT
TRBV9 TRBD2 ASSVEGQRGGSGTQY
TRBV6-6 - ASSYSATNTEAF
TRBV29-1 TRBD1 SVPKGAGGYT
TRBV4-1 - ASRNIGGRFTNYGYT
TRBV5-1 TRBD2 ASSKGTSGGRNEQF
TRBV28 TRBD1 ASSLGQGREAF
TRBV7-9 TRBD1 ASSSYSGTAKQPQH